A single sample gave rise to the 32 T cell receptor beta chains below, sequenced in a study of tissue T cells after allogeneic stem cell transplantation. The assay was immunoSEQ multiplex PCR, and TCRdb's table has in-frame clones only and misses some. The sample has 12,000 or so clones, around three quarters seen once. This material consisted of tissue from the right colon, taken at autopsy. Receptors originate from a woman between 18 and 49 years old with breast cancer.

V is TRBV9 and J is TRBJ2-3, with D unresolved. The germline V and J ends were trimmed by 0 bases and 13 bases, with 9 bases remaining between them. The CDR3 consists of 11 residues. From germline, CDR1 is SGDLS and CDR2 YYNGEE. The CDR3 loop is CASSVDDRKYF. The DNA of the CDR3 is TGTGCCAGCAGCGTAGATGATCGGAAGTATTTT.

This clone was seen only a few times. The genes are TRBV19 and TRBJ1-6, with 10 bases that match TRBD1. From germline, CDR1 is LNHDA and CDR2 SQIVND (reference sequence). After removal of 5 bases from V and 13 bases from J, the junction contained 8 bases not matched to a gene. The CDR3 has 14 amino acids. The CDR3 DNA sequence: TGTGCCAGTAGTGCAGGGACAGGGGATGGGCCCCTCCACTTT. Translated: CASSAGTGDGPLHF. Variable domain in full (rest from reference TRBV19 and TRBJ1-6): DGGITQSPKYLFRKEGQNVTLSCEQNLNHDAMYWYRQDPGQGLRLIYYSQIVNDFQKGDIAEGYSVSREKKESFPLTVTSAQKNPTAFYLCASSAGTGDGPLHFGNGTRLTVT.

The gene calls are TRBV7-2 and TRBJ2-5; 8 bases fit TRBD2. Germline CDR1 reads SGHTA; CDR2 reads FQGNSA. After removal of 5 bases from V and 4 bases from J, the junction contained 15 bases not matched to a gene. CDR3 length equals 17 residues. Written as DNA, the CDR3 is TGTGCCAGCAGCCCCGGGACTAGAGACGGAAGTGGAGAGACCCAGTACTTC. Its protein product is CASSPGTRDGSGETQYF.

The chain combines TRBV7-2 with TRBJ1-2, with D unresolved. Germline CDR1 and CDR2: SGHTA and FQGNSA. The V gene lost 0 bases and the J gene lost 6 bases, with 11 bases spanning the gap. The CDR3 runs 14 residues. The chain's CDR3 is CASSLAPAGDGYTF. CDR3 DNA: TGTGCCAGCAGCTTAGCCCCAGCCGGAGATGGCTACACCTTC.

This sequence joins TRBV12-3 or TRBV12-4 and TRBJ2-3; D is unclear. CDR3 length: 12 residues. With 4 bases removed from V and 2 bases from J, the gap between germline ends came to 4 bases. The CDR3: CASSSYTDTQYF. The CDR3 DNA follows: TGTGCCAGCAGTTCCTACACAGATACGCAGTATTTT.

This chain joins TRBV5-1 and TRBJ1-6; TRBD1 matches at 8 bases. CDR3 length: 16 residues. The germline V gene has CDR1 SGHRS and CDR2 YFSETQ. Trimming removed 0 bases from V and 4 bases from J; junction bases left unmatched: 3. CDR3 in DNA: TGCGCCAGCAGCTTGGCGGGGACAGGATATAATTCACCCCTCCACTTT. Translated, it gives CASSLAGTGYNSPLHF.

The chain uses TRBV2 and TRBJ2-7, with D hard to call. The germline gives CDR1 SNHLY, CDR2 FYNNEI. The length of the CDR3 is 13 residues. V gave up 3 bases and J gave up 6 bases, with 12 bases separating them. In nucleotides, the CDR3 is TGTGCCAGCAGTGATTTGAGTGCGATCGAGCAGTACTTC. As protein: CASSDLSAIEQYF.

This clone has a handful of counts. The V and J genes are TRBV11-2 and TRBJ2-1; 11 nucleotides match TRBD2. The CDR3 runs 17 residues. Germline-derived CDR1 and CDR2 are SGHAT and FQNNGV. The V and J ends lost 3 bases and 8 bases, in that order; junction bases with no gene match: 12. The CDR3 coding sequence is TGTGCCAGCAGCTTCCCCTTTAGCGGGAGGGCCACAGATGAGCAGTTCTTC. This codes for CASSFPFSGRATDEQFF. Looking up the rest from reference TRBV11-2 and TRBJ2-1 gives the full variable domain: EAGVAQSPRYKIIEKRQSVAFWCNPISGHATLYWYQQILGQGPKLLIQFQNNGVVDDSQLPKDRFSAERLKGVDSTLKIQPAKLEDSAVYLCASSFPFSGRATDEQFFGPGTRLTVL.

This sequence joins TRBV2 and TRBJ2-5; TRBD1 or TRBD2 may be the D gene (6 bases each). From germline, CDR1 is SNHLY and CDR2 FYNNEI. Trimming removed 4 bases at V and 8 bases at J, with 17 bases between. CDR3 size: 14 residues. The CDR3 spells CASSVILGGDTQYF. CDR3 DNA: TGTGCCAGCAGTGTAATTTTGGGGGGCGACACCCAGTACTTC.

This clone was detected only a few times. The chain couples TRBV3-1 (or the pseudogene TRBV3-2) to TRBJ1-1, with D unclear. The CDR3 has 14 residues. Germline V lookup: CDR1 LGHDT, CDR2 YNNKEL (reference sequence). V was pared by 0 bases and J by 0 bases, with 5 bases between. CDR3 nucleotide sequence: TGTGCCAGCAGCCAAGAGGCCATGAACACTGAAGCTTTCTTT. As protein: CASSQEAMNTEAFF.

This chain connects TRBV10-2 to TRBJ1-3, with unresolved D. This CDR3 is built from 13 residues. V was cut by 0 bases and J by 7 bases, with 7 bases left in between. In germline, CDR1 is WSHSY, CDR2 SAAADI. This chain's CDR3 is CASSESKGNTIYF. CDR3 DNA: TGCGCCAGCAGTGAGTCGAAAGGGAACACCATATATTTT.

The sample holds a few counts of this clone. The chain couples TRBV2 to TRBJ1-5, with a tentative D call TRBD1 (5 bases). Germline V CDR1 and CDR2: SNHLY, FYNNEI. This CDR3 has 13 amino acids. Deletions cut 8 bases from V and 7 bases from J, with 15 bases between. CDR3 DNA: TGTGCCAGCTGTGCGGGGGGGGGACAGCCCCAGCATTTT. It specifies CASCAGGGQPQHF. The full variable domain, completed using reference TRBV2 and TRBJ1-5, is EPEVTQTPSHQVTQMGQEVILRCVPISNHLYFYWYRQILGQKVEFLVSFYNNEISEKSEIFDDQFSVERPDGSNFTLKIRSTKLEDSAMYFCASCAGGGQPQHFGDGTRLSIL.

The chain uses TRBV7-2 and TRBJ2-1, with D perhaps matching TRBD1 (6 bases). Looked up from germline, CDR1 is SGHTA and CDR2 is FQGNSA. Between the trimmed V and J ends, which lost 5 bases and 4 bases, there was a span of 15 bases. There are 15 residues in the CDR3. CDR3 loop: CASSDGLGGYNEQFF. CDR3 sequence (DNA): TGTGCCAGCAGCGACGGGCTAGGGGGTTACAATGAGCAGTTCTTC.

The chain recombines TRBV28 with TRBJ1-5; D gene ambiguous. CDR1 is MDHEN and CDR2 is SYDVKM in the germline V gene. The CDR3 is made up of 12 amino acids. V lost 6 bases, J lost 3 bases, and 6 bases lay in between. CDR3 sequence reads: CASRGSNQPQHF. The CDR3 nucleotides are TGTGCCAGCAGGGGGTCCAATCAGCCCCAGCATTTT. Together with reference TRBV28 and TRBJ1-5, the CDR3 gives the full variable domain: DVKVTQSSRYLVKRTGEKVFLECVQDMDHENMFWYRQDPGLGLRLIYFSYDVKMKEKGDIPEGYSVSREKKERFSLILESASTNQTSMYLCASRGSNQPQHFGDGTRLSIL.

The rearrangement links TRBV19 to TRBJ1-5; D ambiguous. CDR1 LNHDA and CDR2 SQIVND come from the germline V gene (reference sequence). The length of the CDR3 is 13 residues. V shed 5 bases and J shed 11 bases, with 16 bases lying between them. This chain's CDR3 is CASSEVSQEAQHF. In DNA, the CDR3 is TGTGCCAGTAGTGAGGTATCGCAGGAAGCCCAGCATTTT.

This rearrangement joins TRBV6-2 or TRBV6-3 to TRBJ2-7; 8 bases line up with TRBD2. The V gene's germline CDR1 is MNHEY and CDR2 SVGEGT. The CDR3 contains 15 residues. V dropped 5 bases and J dropped 2; count of bases not matched to a gene: 8. As DNA, the CDR3 is TGTGCCAGCAGTGATCCGGGACTAGTGCCCTACGAGCAGTACTTC. This gives the protein CASSDPGLVPYEQYF.

This clone was seen just once. This chain uses TRBV6-1 with TRBJ1-2; D is uncertain. The V end lost 3 bases, the J end lost 2 bases, and 10 bases lay between the germline ends. This CDR3 is built from 14 residues. In germline, CDR1 is MNHNS, CDR2 SASEGT. CDR3 DNA: TGTGCCAGCAGTGACCGGTGGCAGAACTATGGCTACACCTTC. It codes for CASSDRWQNYGYTF.

The chain couples TRBV4-3 to TRBJ2-2; D might be TRBD2 (6 bases). V was shortened by 1 base and J by 7 bases, with 10 bases between the two germline ends. Germline V gene data show CDR1 as LGHNA and CDR2 as YSLEER. The CDR3 runs to 14 residues. The CDR3 nucleotides are TGCGCCAGCAGCCAAGGCGGGGTGGGCGGGGAGCTGTTTTTT. This encodes CASSQGGVGGELFF.

CDR3 amino acids: CASSPRGGVYNEQFF. CDR3 DNA sequence: TGTGCCAGCAGCCCTCGGGGGGGCGTTTACAATGAGCAGTTCTTC. The chain recombines TRBV7-9 with TRBJ2-1, with 8 bases that match TRBD2. The V and J ends lost 5 bases and 4 bases, in that order; junction bases with no gene match: 7. This CDR3 is 15 amino acids long. Germline CDR1 SEHNR, CDR2 FQNEAQ (reference sequence).

The V gene is TRBV30, the J gene TRBJ2-7; D is perhaps TRBD1 or TRBD2 (6 bases each). Trimming removed 0 bases from V and 3 bases from J, with 18 bases in between. CDR1 and CDR2 from the germline V gene are GTSNPN and SVGIG (reference sequence). The CDR3 extends over 16 amino acids. In DNA form, the CDR3 reads TGTGCCTGGAGTGTGGATTATGCAGGGGAGGACTACGAGCAGTACTTC. Translation: CAWSVDYAGEDYEQYF.

This rearrangement joins TRBV11-3 to TRBJ2-1, with TRBD2 matching over 7 bases. The V gene's germline CDR1 is SGHNT and CDR2 YENEEA. The CDR3 covers 16 residues. The V segment lost 0 bases and the J segment 4 bases; nucleotides outside the gene matches: 6. The CDR3: CASSLDSSGAYNEQFF. In DNA form, the CDR3 reads TGTGCCAGCAGCTTAGATTCAAGCGGGGCATACAATGAGCAGTTCTTC.

The V and J genes are TRBV5-6 and TRBJ2-5; D unclear. Between the trimmed V and J ends, which lost 3 bases and 2 bases, there was a span of 8 bases. Germline lookup yields CDR1 SGHDT and CDR2 YYEEEE. CDR3 length: 13 amino acids. Here the CDR3 DNA reads TGTGCCAGCAGCTCCCGGGTACAAGAGACCCAGTACTTC. This sequence encodes CASSSRVQETQYF.

The chain links TRBV30 to TRBJ2-7; the match to TRBD1 covers 7 bases. CDR3 length: 13 residues. Germline values: CDR1 GTSNPN, CDR2 SVGIG (reference sequence). V shed 3 bases and J 2 bases; nucleotides not matched to a gene: 4. DNA for the CDR3: TGTGCCTGGAGCGCAGGGGGTGCCTACGAGCAGTACTTC. Translating it yields CAWSAGGAYEQYF.

The chain combines TRBV10-3 with TRBJ1-4, with TRBD1 matching 9 bases. The trim removed 6 bases at V and 2 bases at J, leaving 10 bases unmatched. Per the germline V gene, CDR1 is ENHRY and CDR2 is SYGVKD. The CDR3 has 17 residues. The CDR3 DNA follows: TGTGCCATCAGACCGGGACAGGGCTCAGTGACTAATGAAAAACTGTTTTTT. Translating gives CAIRPGQGSVTNEKLFF.

Only one count was recorded for this clone. The chain uses TRBV18 and TRBJ2-5, with D unresolved. The V gene lost 2 bases and the J gene lost 2 bases, with 6 bases spanning the gap. The CDR3 is made up of 13 amino acids. CDR1 KGHSH and CDR2 LQKENI come from the germline V gene. The DNA of the CDR3 is TGTGCCAGCTCACCAGGGGTACAAGAGACCCAGTACTTC. This codes for CASSPGVQETQYF.

The J gene is TRBJ2-1, the V gene TRBV28; 10 bases fit TRBD2. The V gene end was trimmed by 3 bases and the J gene end by 2 bases; junction bases not matched to a gene: 7. This CDR3 spans 17 amino acids. The germline CDR1 and CDR2 sequences are MDHEN and SYDVKM. CDR3 sequence: CASSFSSLAGAYNEQFF. CDR3 bases: TGTGCCAGCAGTTTCTCTTCTCTAGCGGGAGCCTACAATGAGCAGTTCTTC.

The chain combines TRBV4-3 with TRBJ2-1; the match to TRBD2 covers 11 bases. The J segment lost 9 bases and the V segment lost 1 base, leaving 8 bases of the junction unmatched. The CDR3 runs to 16 residues. Germline V gives CDR1 LGHNA, CDR2 YSLEER. The CDR3 bases are TGCGCCAGCAGCCAAGCCCTTACTAGCGGGAGAGGTGAGCAGTTCTTC. It encodes CASSQALTSGRGEQFF.

The V call is TRBV28, the J call TRBJ2-3; a possible D gene is TRBD2 (5 bases). The CDR3 covers 15 residues. In germline, CDR1 is MDHEN, CDR2 SYDVKM. Trimming stripped 5 bases from V and 2 bases from J, with 14 bases between. This CDR3 is CASSAGRDYTDTQYF. The CDR3 DNA reads as TGTGCCAGCAGTGCGGGCAGAGATTACACAGATACGCAGTATTTT.

This clone has only a few counts. This chain uses TRBV30 with TRBJ2-5, with TRBD1 matching 9 bases. V was pared by 1 base and J by 7 bases, with 4 bases of the junction left unmatched. Germline V gene lookup returns CDR1 GTSNPN and CDR2 SVGIG (reference sequence). There are 13 residues in the CDR3. The CDR3 protein is CAWSAQGATTQYF. Written as DNA, the CDR3 is TGTGCCTGGAGTGCACAGGGGGCGACGACCCAGTACTTC.

To note about this clone: The junction departs from the called germline gene at one end, perhaps through a read error. The rearrangement joins TRBV5-1 to TRBJ2-5, with D perhaps matching TRBD1 (5 bases). The CDR3 has 16 residues. In germline, CDR1 is SGHRS, CDR2 YFSETQ. The DNA for the CDR3 is TGCGCCAGCAGTTTGGCCAGGGCTTCTCAACAAGAGACCCAGTACTTC. Amino acid sequence: CASSLARASQQETQYF.

Worth noting for this clone: A junction boundary mismatches the germline segment, possibly from a read error. The V call is TRBV30, the J call TRBJ1-2; 8 positions match TRBD1. This CDR3 contains 13 residues. Germline CDR1 reads GTSNPN; CDR2 reads SVGIG (reference sequence). This CDR3 reads CAWSGTSGTGCFF. CDR3 DNA sequence: TGTGCCTGGAGTGGGACCTCCGGGACAGGTTGCTTCTTC.

This chain uses TRBV6-1 with TRBJ2-1, with D unresolved. Trimming removed 2 bases at V and 13 bases at J, with 12 bases between. CDR1 is MNHNS, CDR2 SASEGT, per germline. This CDR3 contains 12 residues. CDR3 protein: CASSEPPLEQFF. CDR3 bases: TGTGCCAGCAGTGAACCCCCCTTGGAACAGTTCTTC.